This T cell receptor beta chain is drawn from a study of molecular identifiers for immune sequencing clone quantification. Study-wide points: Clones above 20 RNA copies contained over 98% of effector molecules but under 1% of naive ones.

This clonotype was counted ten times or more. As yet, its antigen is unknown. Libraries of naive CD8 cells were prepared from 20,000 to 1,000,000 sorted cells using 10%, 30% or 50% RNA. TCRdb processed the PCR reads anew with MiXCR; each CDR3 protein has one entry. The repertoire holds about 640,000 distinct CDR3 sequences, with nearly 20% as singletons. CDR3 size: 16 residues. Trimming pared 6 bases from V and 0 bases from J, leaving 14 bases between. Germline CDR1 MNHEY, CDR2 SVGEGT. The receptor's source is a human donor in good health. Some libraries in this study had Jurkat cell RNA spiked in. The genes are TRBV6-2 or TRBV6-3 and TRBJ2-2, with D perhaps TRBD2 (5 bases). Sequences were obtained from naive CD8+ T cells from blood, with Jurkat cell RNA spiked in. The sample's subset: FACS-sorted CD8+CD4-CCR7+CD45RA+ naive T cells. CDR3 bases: TGTGCCAGCAGCCTGGGTGACTACCCGAACACCGGGGAGCTGTTTTTT. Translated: CASSLGDYPNTGELFF.